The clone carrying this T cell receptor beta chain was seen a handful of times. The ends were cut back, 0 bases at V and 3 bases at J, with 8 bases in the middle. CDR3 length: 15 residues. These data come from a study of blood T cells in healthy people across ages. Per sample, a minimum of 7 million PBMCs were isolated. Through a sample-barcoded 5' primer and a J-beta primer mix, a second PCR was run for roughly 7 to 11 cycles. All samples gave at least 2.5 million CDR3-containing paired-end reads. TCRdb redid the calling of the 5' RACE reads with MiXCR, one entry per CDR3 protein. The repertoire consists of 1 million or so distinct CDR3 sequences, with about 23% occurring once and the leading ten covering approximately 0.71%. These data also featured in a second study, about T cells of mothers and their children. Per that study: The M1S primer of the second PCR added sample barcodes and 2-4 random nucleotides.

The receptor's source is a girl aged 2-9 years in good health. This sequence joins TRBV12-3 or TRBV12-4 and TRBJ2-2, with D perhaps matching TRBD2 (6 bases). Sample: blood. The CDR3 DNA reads TGTGCCAGCAGTTTAGCCGGGAGTTACACCGGGGAGCTGTTTTTT. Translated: CASSLAGSYTGELFF.